These 2 T cell receptor beta chains came from one sample sequenced in a study of T cells expressing NK-cell markers. TCRdb re-called the 5' RACE reads and shows each CDR3 protein once, DNA omitted. The data include a few hundred thousand distinct CDR3 sequences; the top ten clones carry roughly 5.2%. The sequencing input was blood T cells: a sorted CD56 or NKG2C T cell subset, CD4+ or CD8+ T cells, or bulk PBMC T cells (not recorded which). The origin of the receptors is a man aged 18-75 years in good health.

The chain uses TRBV20-1 and TRBJ1-2; TCRdb names TRBD1, which stays unverified in the absence of DNA. The CDR3 extends over 15 amino acids. The germline CDR1 and CDR2 sequences are DFQATT and SNEGSKA (reference sequence). Here the CDR3 reads CSASARGRAYYGYTF.

The gene calls are TRBV4-2 and TRBJ2-3; TCRdb indicates TRBD2, and absent DNA this call remains unverified. CDR1 LGHNA and CDR2 YNFKEQ come from the germline V gene. The CDR3 contains 18 residues. The CDR3 reads CASSQDLASGGATDTQYF.